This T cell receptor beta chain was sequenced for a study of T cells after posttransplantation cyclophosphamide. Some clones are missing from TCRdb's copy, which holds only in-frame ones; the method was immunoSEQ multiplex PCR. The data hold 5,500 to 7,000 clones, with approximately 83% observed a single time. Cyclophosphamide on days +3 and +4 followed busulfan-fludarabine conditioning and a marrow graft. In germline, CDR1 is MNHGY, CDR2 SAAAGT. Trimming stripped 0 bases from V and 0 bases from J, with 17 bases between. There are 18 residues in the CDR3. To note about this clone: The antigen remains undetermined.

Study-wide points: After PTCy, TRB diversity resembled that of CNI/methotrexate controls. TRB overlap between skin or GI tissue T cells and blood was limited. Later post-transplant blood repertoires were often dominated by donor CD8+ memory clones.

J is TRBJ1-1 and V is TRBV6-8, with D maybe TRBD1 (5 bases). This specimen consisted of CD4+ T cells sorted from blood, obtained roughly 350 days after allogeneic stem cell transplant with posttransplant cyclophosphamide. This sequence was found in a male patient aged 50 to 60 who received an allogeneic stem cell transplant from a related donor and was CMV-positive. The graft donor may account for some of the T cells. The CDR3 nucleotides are TGTGCCAGCAGTTACTCTGAATGCAGGGTTGGTTTGAACACTGAAGCTTTCTTT. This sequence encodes CASSYSECRVGLNTEAFF.